This is a list of T cell receptor beta chains from one sample in a study of cytomegalovirus exposure and HLA in healthy donors. Assay used: immunoSEQ multiplex PCR; TCRdb lists only in-frame clones, some missing. In the table there are under 150,000 clones, approximately 75% of which are singletons. Material: PBMCs. These receptors were taken from a male donor in good health and CMV-seronegative. CDR3s include the opening cysteine and the closing phenylalanine or tryptophan. The D gene is left open where the match is weak.

D: -
V: TRBV19
J: TRBJ1-5
CDR3: CASSPRGNQPQHF
DNA: TGTGCCAGTAGTCCCAGGGGAAATCAGCCCCAGCATTTT

D: -
V: TRBV27
J: TRBJ2-1
CDR3: CASSTTSSGNEQFF
DNA: TGTGCCAGCAGTACGACTAGTTCGGGTAATGAGCAGTTCTTC

D: -
V: TRBV6-1
J: TRBJ2-7
CDR3: CASSRDRNYEQYF
DNA: TGTGCCAGCAGTCGAGACAGGAACTACGAGCAGTACTTC

D: TRBD1
V: TRBV11-3
J: TRBJ2-7
CDR3: CASSPGQGYNEQYF
DNA: TGTGCCAGCAGCCCGGGACAGGGGTACAACGAGCAGTACTTC

D: -
V: TRBV30
J: TRBJ1-4
CDR3: CAWAQANEKLFF
DNA: TGTGCCTGGGCTCAGGCTAATGAAAAACTGTTTTTT

D: -
V: TRBV7-2
J: TRBJ1-4
CDR3: CASSPDSNEKLFF
DNA: TGTGCCAGCAGCCCCGACTCTAATGAAAAACTGTTTTTT

D: TRBD1
V: TRBV7-2
J: TRBJ2-1
CDR3: CASSSSLGGAKNEQFF
DNA: TGTGCCAGCAGCTCCAGCCTAGGGGGCGCGAAAAATGAGCAGTTCTTC

D: TRBD1
V: TRBV6-1
J: TRBJ1-4
CDR3: CASSPTGGWGKLFF
DNA: TGTGCCAGCAGTCCTACAGGGGGCTGGGGAAAACTGTTTTTT

D: -
V: TRBV7-6
J: TRBJ1-6
CDR3: CASSLGNSGVNSPLHF
DNA: TGTGCCAGCAGCTTAGGAAACAGCGGAGTCAATTCACCCCTCCACTTT

D: -
V: TRBV13
J: TRBJ1-2
CDR3: CASSLGRQGAGYTF
DNA: TGTGCCAGCAGCCTGGGGAGGCAGGGTGCCGGCTACACCTTC

D: -
V: TRBV7-9
J: TRBJ2-3
CDR3: CASSLARTDTQYF
DNA: TGTGCCAGCAGCTTAGCGAGGACAGATACGCAGTATTTT

D: TRBD2
V: TRBV5-4
J: TRBJ2-5
CDR3: CASTQGEAGGKTQYF
DNA: TGTGCCAGCACCCAAGGAGAAGCGGGGGGCAAGACCCAGTACTTC

D: TRBD1
V: TRBV5-6
J: TRBJ2-1
CDR3: CASSLVRGYIDEQFF
DNA: TGTGCCAGCAGCTTGGTCAGGGGGTACATCGATGAGCAGTTCTTC

D: -
V: TRBV10-2
J: TRBJ1-5
CDR3: CASSGGLLSWPHF
DNA: TGCGCCAGCAGTGGGGGACTCTTATCGTGGCCCCATTTT

D: -
V: TRBV6-5
J: TRBJ1-5
CDR3: CASSYSLGRGQPQHF
DNA: TGTGCCAGCAGTTACTCGCTAGGGAGGGGTCAGCCCCAGCATTTT

D: TRBD1
V: TRBV7-2
J: TRBJ2-5
CDR3: CASSRDRETQYF
DNA: TGTGCCAGCAGCAGGGACAGAGAGACCCAGTACTTC

D: -
V: TRBV7-2
J: TRBJ2-2
CDR3: CASSLDGVENTGELFF
DNA: TGTGCCAGCAGCTTAGACGGGGTGGAGAACACCGGGGAGCTGTTTTTT